These T cell receptor beta chains were read from a single sample in a study of T-cell reconstitution after alpha-beta-depleted transplantation in children. TCRdb re-analysed the PCR reads in MiXCR, keeping a single row per CDR3 protein. The table includes around 440,000 distinct CDR3 sequences, about 10% detected once. The specimen was PBMCs, collected before TCRalphabeta/CD19-depleted stem cell transplant. Receptors were obtained from a child aged 2 to 10 with inherited bone marrow failure, due to receive a stem cell transplant. Both conserved end residues are trimmed from each CDR3. Size tells how often a clone was seen (once, few, many) or the class of an expanded clone, and some rows leave it out.

j_call | clone_size | v_call | cdr3_aa
TRBJ2-1 | many | TRBV12-3/TRBV12-4 | ASSLGDTYNEQF
TRBJ2-5 | few | TRBV7-2 | ASSLGVRGRETQY
TRBJ2-5 | many | TRBV28 | ASGGLAGGPGETQY
TRBJ1-1 | many | TRBV4-1 | ASSQVTMGGATEAF
TRBJ2-1 | many | TRBV29-1 | SAPSGSFNEQF
TRBJ2-7 | NA | TRBV7-9 | ASSSGAYFEQY
TRBJ2-7 | many | TRBV4-3 | ASSQYRDSTYEQY
TRBJ2-1 | many | TRBV5-1 | ASSLDQGAGNEQF
TRBJ2-5 | many | TRBV5-1 | ASSLSLAGAETQY
TRBJ1-5 | few | TRBV27 | ASSLIPGPPNQPQH
TRBJ2-1 | many | TRBV28 | ASRLQGFLF
TRBJ2-7 | few | TRBV20-1 | SARGNRGRAGYQTIEQY
TRBJ2-3 | many | TRBV6-1 | ASRRGSTDTQY
TRBJ1-1 | many | TRBV28 | ASRLTENEAF
TRBJ2-3 | many | TRBV15 | ATSRVGRVGDTQY
TRBJ2-5 | many | TRBV28 | ASSSDDGWQETQY
TRBJ2-1 | NA | TRBV5-4 | ASSAGTPGGGNEQF
TRBJ2-1 | many | TRBV27 | ASGTTFRLDEQF
TRBJ2-1 | NA | TRBV2 | ASRRDWLF
TRBJ1-5 | few | TRBV7-8 | ASSSDRLGGDQPQH
TRBJ1-2 | many | TRBV6-2/TRBV6-3 | ASNWGTTVFDYGYT
TRBJ2-7 | few | TRBV11-2 | ASKRGREPSYEQY
TRBJ1-1 | NA | TRBV10-3 | AIRPRTGSVTEAF
TRBJ2-1 | NA | TRBV12-3/TRBV12-4 | ASSFGQGVNVQF
TRBJ2-2 | many | TRBV9 | ASSIGQPNTGELF
TRBJ2-2 | many | TRBV10-3 | AISDGTANTGELF
TRBJ2-1 | NA | TRBV19 | ASSIVPLGDEQF
TRBJ2-7 | many | TRBV28 | ASSFRGPGNEQY
TRBJ2-2 | many | TRBV7-2 | ASSRGRGTGELF
TRBJ1-2 | few | TRBV4-3 | ASSPRAVPGEGYT
TRBJ2-7 | many | TRBV7-9 | ASSFRGPLQQY
TRBJ1-1 | few | TRBV15 | ATSSSTLPLEAF
TRBJ1-5 | once | TRBV28 | ASSLPELNQPQH
TRBJ1-2 | many | TRBV5-1 | ASSYRDSYGYT
TRBJ2-7 | many | TRBV6-2/TRBV6-3 | ASSPPTFYEQY
TRBJ2-1 | few | TRBV7-9 | ASSLAIGQGSRYEQF
TRBJ2-7 | many | TRBV7-8 | ASSEPRRRGGHEQY
TRBJ1-2 | NA | TRBV4-3 | ASSQEDRGSNYGYT
TRBJ2-1 | many | TRBV7-9 | ASSRGTANEQF
TRBJ2-7 | many | TRBV27 | ASGLTGGRPYEQY
TRBJ2-5 | many | TRBV6-5 | ASTDQETQY
TRBJ1-3 | many | TRBV4-3 | ASSQDGTGSSGNTIY
TRBJ2-7 | many | TRBV4-3 | ASSQVGLVGEQY
TRBJ2-3 | many | TRBV5-1 | ASSLNPLSTDTQY
TRBJ2-7 | many | TRBV15 | ATSRAYEQY
TRBJ2-3 | few | TRBV20-1 | SARDPAESTDTQY
TRBJ1-1 | many | TRBV19 | ASTWTGTNTEAF
TRBJ2-4 | many | TRBV7-9 | ASSAKNIQY
TRBJ2-7 | many | TRBV4-2 | ASSQGPQTSAYYEQY
TRBJ2-7 | many | TRBV29-1 | SAIPSGSRYEQY
TRBJ2-1 | many | TRBV28 | ASSPLPPGSNEQF
TRBJ1-5 | many | TRBV20-1 | SATVANQPQH
TRBJ2-5 | few | TRBV27 | ASSRGLVETQY